This section outlines one T cell receptor (beta chain) sequence together with its context. This specimen belongs to a study of blood T cell repertoires in COVID-19. Measured with immunoSEQ multiplex PCR; TCRdb has only the in-frame clones, and not every one. The table includes around 140,000 clones, 87% detected once. V was clipped by 5 bases and J by 0 bases, with 11 bases between them. Per germline, CDR1 SGHAT and CDR2 FQDESV (reference sequence). This CDR3 is 15 amino acids long. Material: PBMCs or T cells enriched from blood (not recorded which). The TCR sequence derives from a man in his sixties who had recovered from COVID-19. The chain is built from TRBV11-1 and TRBJ2-1; no reliable D call. The CDR3 sequence is CASSLRSYSYNEQFF. The CDR3 DNA is TGTGCCAGCAGCCTCAGGTCCTACTCCTACAATGAGCAGTTCTTC. Drawing the rest from reference TRBV11-1 and TRBJ2-1, the complete variable domain is EAEVAQSPRYKITEKSQAVAFWCDPISGHATLYWYRQILGQGPELLVQFQDESVVDDSQLPKDRFSAERLKGVDSTLKIQPAELGDSAMYLCASSLRSYSYNEQFFGPGTRLTVL.